This TCR beta chain comes out of a study of CD8 T cells in ankylosing spondylitis. Ten or more counts support this clonotype. Its antigen is undetermined. The V gene end was trimmed by 4 bases and the J gene end by 3 bases; junction bases not matched to a gene: 7. This CDR3 comprises 17 residues. Study-wide points: One TCR beta motif, made up of 7 or 8 highly homologous variants, appeared characteristic of ankylosing spondylitis blood. Reportedly, disease-linked clones are significantly enriched in ankylosing spondylitis patients' matched synovial fluid.

TCRdb reanalysed the 5' RACE reads using MiXCR and keeps one entry per CDR3 protein. Of some 180,000 distinct CDR3 sequences in the sample, roughly 18% were seen once. V and J are TRBV12-3 or TRBV12-4 and TRBJ2-5; 14 bases match TRBD2. Sequencing input: blood, either unsorted or a sorted T cell fraction (not recorded which). This TCR was sampled from a male donor under 30 with ankylosing spondylitis or in good health (not recorded which). The CDR3 DNA is TGTGCCAGCAGTTACCGACTGGGACTAGCGGGAGAAGAGACCCAGTACTTC. Translating it yields CASSYRLGLAGEETQYF.